This TCR beta chain was found in a study of shared clonotypes between healthy human individuals. Study results and limitations: The researchers took only blood, and tissue repertoires probably look different. Naive CD4 clonotypes overlapped across a handful of donors at approximately 5%.

The CDR3 extends over 11 amino acids. Trimming pared 7 bases from V and 6 bases from J, leaving 6 bases between. Germline-derived CDR1 and CDR2 are LNHDA and SQIVND (reference sequence). Measured with immunoSEQ multiplex PCR; TCRdb has only the in-frame clones, and not every one. The sample contains approximately 2.5 million clones, under 95% of which appear only once. This clone was detected only once. Its antigen is unknown. This receptor was taken from a young man in good health. Some clones in this sample may be carry-over from other donors' samples. The sample taken for sequencing was naive CD4+ T cells from PBMCs. The subset: CD45RA+ positively selected. The chain is built from TRBV19 and TRBJ2-2; D unclear. The CDR3 is CASMFAGELFF. The CDR3 region has the DNA TGTGCCAGTATGTTCGCCGGGGAGCTGTTTTTT.